The 28 T cell receptor beta chains reported below all come from one sample, sequenced in a study of blood T cell repertoires in COVID-19. Generated by immunoSEQ multiplex PCR, the TCRdb table keeps only in-frame clones and is missing some. The table lists some 200,000 clones, 94% of them singletons, with 0.6% to 0.8% in the top ten. Specimen: peripheral blood. These receptors were taken from a man between 25 and 39 years old with COVID-19, enrolled during active disease.

The chain has TRBV20-1 and TRBJ2-1, with TRBD2 matching 16 bases. This CDR3 has 18 residues. V shed 3 bases, J shed 2 bases, and the junction held 7 bases outside the gene matches. The V gene's germline CDR1 is DFQATT and CDR2 SNEGSKA (reference sequence). DNA for the CDR3: TGCAGTGCTAGTCCACCGGGACTAGCGGGGGGGCCCTACAATGAGCAGTTCTTC. This gives the protein CSASPPGLAGGPYNEQFF.

The chain recombines TRBV5-1 with TRBJ1-6, with 7 bases identical to TRBD1. Per germline, CDR1 SGHRS and CDR2 YFSETQ. The CDR3 totals 19 residues. Unmatched junction bases numbered 18, after V lost 2 bases and J lost 7 bases. The CDR3 DNA reads TGCGCCAGCAGCTTCCTCGACCTCAGCAGGGGGAGATTAAATTCACCCCTCCACTTT. Encoded protein: CASSFLDLSRGRLNSPLHF.

In its sample, this clone was seen once. J is TRBJ1-5 and V is TRBV6-1; D call uncertain. This CDR3 has 13 residues. V lost 2 bases and J 5 bases, leaving 7 bases between the germline ends. The V gene's germline CDR1 is MNHNS and CDR2 SASEGT. CDR3 sequence reads: CASSERGYQPQHF. CDR3 coding DNA: TGTGCCAGCAGTGAACGGGGATATCAGCCCCAGCATTTT.

This clone is a singleton in its sample. The J gene is TRBJ1-2, the V gene TRBV5-1, with D possibly TRBD1 on 5 matching bases. Germline V lookup: CDR1 SGHRS, CDR2 YFSETQ. Trimming took off 10 bases at V and 2 bases at J, with 9 bases between the two ends. This CDR3 is built from 11 residues. This CDR3 is CAWRGNYGYTF. CDR3 DNA sequence: TGCGCCTGGAGGGGAAACTATGGCTACACCTTC.

The chain carries TRBV2 and TRBJ1-1; 8 bases line up with TRBD1. The CDR3 has 12 amino acids. Germline CDR1 reads SNHLY; CDR2 reads FYNNEI. Germline trimming cut 8 bases from V and 6 bases from J; bases unmatched to any gene: 5. The CDR3 DNA reads TGTGCCAGCCTTGGCAGGGGGCCTGAAGCTTTCTTT. This translates into CASLGRGPEAFF.

V and J are TRBV27 and TRBJ1-2, with D hard to call. The ends were cut back, 2 bases at V and 4 bases at J, with 8 bases in the middle. This CDR3 is built from 13 residues. The germline V gene has CDR1 MNHEY and CDR2 SMNVEV (reference sequence). The CDR3 nucleotides are TGTGCCAGCAGTTTAAGAGCTTTCTATGGCTACACCTTC. Amino acids: CASSLRAFYGYTF.

This rearrangement joins TRBV5-1 to TRBJ2-5; 11 positions agree with TRBD2. Trimming took 0 bases from V and 5 from J; bases not matched to a gene: 3. The CDR3 has 15 amino acids. The germline gives CDR1 SGHRS, CDR2 YFSETQ. The CDR3 DNA is TGCGCCAGCAGCTTGGCCCCTAGCGGGGGGGAGACCCAGTACTTC. It yields the protein CASSLAPSGGETQYF.

The V call is TRBV19, the J call TRBJ1-5, with TRBD1 matching 7 bases. This CDR3 has 16 amino acids. V dropped 1 base and J dropped 3; count of bases not matched to a gene: 6. Germline V gene data show CDR1 as LNHDA and CDR2 as SQIVND (reference sequence). The DNA for the CDR3 is TGTGCCAGTAGTATAGCCCCGGACAGGTTCAATCAGCCCCAGCATTTT. Translated, it gives CASSIAPDRFNQPQHF.

This clone was counted a single time. The V and J genes are TRBV25-1 and TRBJ2-3; maybe TRBD2 (5 bases). The V gene's germline CDR1 is MGHDK and CDR2 SYGVNS. The CDR3 length is 15 residues. V was trimmed by 2 bases and J by 6 bases, leaving 15 bases between them. The CDR3 sequence is CASSEGLSLGDTQYF. Here the CDR3 DNA reads TGTGCCAGCAGTGAAGGACTGTCACTGGGGGATACGCAGTATTTT.

The rearrangement joins TRBV11-2 to TRBJ2-7, with a possible D match to TRBD1 (5 bases). Deletions cut 6 bases from V and 2 bases from J, with 14 bases between. CDR1 is SGHAT, CDR2 FQNNGV, per germline. The CDR3 runs 14 residues. The CDR3 region is CASRTGLKTYEQYF. In DNA, the CDR3 is TGTGCCAGCAGAACAGGTTTAAAGACCTACGAGCAGTACTTC. The variable domain in full, completed from reference TRBV11-2 and TRBJ2-7, reads EAGVAQSPRYKIIEKRQSVAFWCNPISGHATLYWYQQILGQGPKLLIQFQNNGVVDDSQLPKDRFSAERLKGVDSTLKIQPAKLEDSAVYLCASRTGLKTYEQYFGPGTRLTVT.

This sequence joins TRBV5-1 and TRBJ2-1; D might be TRBD2 (6 bases). Trimming pared 7 bases from V and 0 bases from J, leaving 14 bases between. The CDR3 consists of 15 residues. In germline, CDR1 is SGHRS, CDR2 YFSETQ. The CDR3 DNA reads TGCGCCAGCCGTGGAACGACTAGCTCCTACAATGAGCAGTTCTTC. As protein: CASRGTTSSYNEQFF.

V is TRBV27 and J is TRBJ2-5, with a possible D match to TRBD2 (6 bases). Trimming shortened V by 6 bases and J by 4 bases, and 21 bases separated the two germline ends. This CDR3 has 16 residues. Germline V lookup: CDR1 MNHEY, CDR2 SMNVEV (reference sequence). The CDR3 reads CASRLLSTRGTETQYF. The CDR3 DNA is TGTGCCAGCAGGCTCCTCAGTACGCGGGGCACAGAGACCCAGTACTTC.

V usage is TRBV27 and J usage is TRBJ2-7, with 8 bases identical to TRBD1. The CDR3 is 12 residues long. CDR1 MNHEY and CDR2 SMNVEV come from the germline V gene (reference sequence). The junction had 1 base not matched to a gene; V was cut back by 8 bases and J by 1 base. DNA for the CDR3: TGTGCCAGCCAGGGGGCGTCCTACGAGCAGTACTTC. As protein: CASQGASYEQYF.

The V call is TRBV23-1, the J call TRBJ1-1; D perhaps matches TRBD1 (6 bases). TRBV23-1 qualifies as an ORF whose function is uncertain. This CDR3 contains 15 residues. The V end was cut by 0 bases, the J end by 1 base, with 9 bases between. The CDR3 is CASSQSVQGNTEAFF. The DNA for the CDR3 is TGCGCCAGCAGTCAATCAGTACAGGGGAACACTGAAGCTTTCTTT.

The chain recombines TRBV3-1 (or the pseudogene TRBV3-2) with TRBJ2-5, with 10 positions matching TRBD2. Trimming at V came to 6 bases and at J to 3 bases, leaving 4 bases not matched to a gene. This CDR3 region has 14 residues. Germline assignment: CDR1 LGHDT and CDR2 YNNKEL (reference sequence). CDR3 amino acids: CASSPSGGEETQYF. CDR3 nucleotide sequence: TGTGCCAGCAGTCCTAGCGGGGGAGAAGAGACCCAGTACTTC.

The chain joins TRBV5-1 to TRBJ1-1; D gene uncertain. The CDR3 covers 14 residues. Trimming shortened V by 5 bases and J by 1 base, and 12 bases separated the two germline ends. Per the germline V gene, CDR1 is SGHRS and CDR2 is YFSETQ. DNA of the CDR3: TGCGCCAGCAGAGACCCGACTGGGAACACTGAAGCTTTCTTT. It is translated as CASRDPTGNTEAFF.

The chain recombines TRBV9 with TRBJ2-3, with 9 bases aligning to TRBD2. The V and J ends lost 0 bases and 4 bases, in that order; junction bases with no gene match: 0. This CDR3 spans 14 amino acids. Looked up from germline, CDR1 is SGDLS and CDR2 is YYNGEE. The CDR3, as DNA: TGTGCCAGCAGCGTAGGGACTAGCGCAGATACGCAGTATTTT. This sequence encodes CASSVGTSADTQYF.

V is TRBV28 and J is TRBJ1-5, with TRBD1 matching 10 bases. Germline V gene sequence: CDR1 MDHEN, CDR2 SYDVKM. The junction had 5 bases not matched to a gene; V was cut back by 5 bases and J by 4 bases. There are 15 residues in the CDR3. The CDR3 spells CASSPTGGRNQPQHF. The CDR3 nucleotides read TGTGCCAGCAGTCCGACAGGGGGCAGGAATCAGCCCCAGCATTTT.

The CDR3 region is CASTSGHLLGGETQYF. Here the CDR3 DNA reads TGCGCCAGCACCTCCGGCCACCTCTTGGGGGGAGAGACCCAGTACTTC. The chain recombines TRBV5-1 with TRBJ2-5; possibly TRBD2 for D (6 bases). CDR1 SGHRS and CDR2 YFSETQ come from the germline V gene. The CDR3 is 16 amino acids. With 6 bases removed from V and 4 bases from J, the gap between germline ends came to 22 bases. Using reference TRBV5-1 and TRBJ2-5 for the parts outside the CDR3, the full variable domain is KAGVTQTPRYLIKTRGQQVTLSCSPISGHRSVSWYQQTPGQGLQFLFEYFSETQRNKGNFPGRFSGRQFSNSRSEMNVSTLELGDSALYLCASTSGHLLGGETQYFGPGTRLLVL.

The gene calls are TRBV2 and TRBJ1-2, with 8 bases matching TRBD1. After removal of 8 bases from V and 5 bases from J, the junction contained 7 bases not matched to a gene. Per the germline V gene, CDR1 is SNHLY and CDR2 is FYNNEI. This CDR3 region has 13 residues. DNA of the CDR3: TGTGCCAGCGGTCGACAGGGGAGGTATGGCTACACCTTC. It yields the protein CASGRQGRYGYTF.

The rearrangement uses TRBV7-9 and TRBJ2-2, with D perhaps matching TRBD1 (6 bases). The V end lost 8 bases, the J end lost 13 bases, and 17 bases lay between the germline ends. Germline CDR1 reads SEHNR; CDR2 reads FQNEAQ (reference sequence). The CDR3 is 12 residues long. CDR3 sequence (DNA): TGTGCCAGCCAGACAGGCAGAGGAGGGCTGTTTTTT. As protein: CASQTGRGGLFF.

The chain couples TRBV7-9 to TRBJ1-2, with 7 positions matching TRBD1. The germline CDR1 and CDR2 sequences are SEHNR and FQNEAQ (reference sequence). The CDR3 extends over 15 amino acids. With V trimmed by 2 bases and J by 4 bases, 7 bases remained unmatched. The CDR3 DNA follows: TGTGCCAGCAGCTTACCATTGACAGGGCCCTATGGCTACACCTTC. Encoded protein: CASSLPLTGPYGYTF.

This clone occurred once. The chain is built from TRBV6-5 and TRBJ1-2, with D possibly matching TRBD1 (6 bases). This CDR3 is 14 amino acids long. The V end was cut by 5 bases, the J end by 5 bases, with 15 bases between. Germline lookup yields CDR1 MNHEY and CDR2 SVGAGI. CDR3 in amino acids: CASSKPGTSYGYTF. CDR3 sequence (DNA): TGTGCCAGCAGTAAGCCCGGGACAAGTTATGGCTACACCTTC.

The chain joins TRBV2 to TRBJ1-1; tentatively, D is TRBD1 (5 bases). V lost 6 bases and J lost 1, with 9 bases in between. Germline CDR1 SNHLY, CDR2 FYNNEI. The CDR3 length is 13 residues. The CDR3, as DNA: TGTGCCAGCAGGGACACCCGGAACACTGAAGCTTTCTTT. Its translation: CASRDTRNTEAFF. The full variable domain, completed using reference TRBV2 and TRBJ1-1, is EPEVTQTPSHQVTQMGQEVILRCVPISNHLYFYWYRQILGQKVEFLVSFYNNEISEKSEIFDDQFSVERPDGSNFTLKIRSTKLEDSAMYFCASRDTRNTEAFFGQGTRLTVV.

The V gene is TRBV3-1 (or the pseudogene TRBV3-2), the J gene TRBJ1-1; possibly TRBD1 for D (6 bases). CDR1 and CDR2 from the germline V gene are LGHDT and YNNKEL (reference sequence). V lost 4 bases and J 5 bases, leaving 20 bases between the germline ends. CDR3 size: 16 residues. CDR3: CASSLNGGGRDTEAFF. The CDR3 nucleotides read TGTGCCAGCAGCCTTAACGGGGGGGGCAGGGATACTGAAGCTTTCTTT.

The rearrangement links TRBV2 to TRBJ2-5; possible D gene TRBD1, 6 bases. Trimming pared 6 bases from V and 7 bases from J, leaving 15 bases between. CDR1 SNHLY and CDR2 FYNNEI come from the germline V gene. The CDR3 extends over 13 amino acids. The CDR3 loop is CASSHRDHATQYF. Written as DNA, the CDR3 is TGTGCCAGCAGCCACAGGGATCATGCGACCCAGTACTTC.

The V call is TRBV3-1 (or the pseudogene TRBV3-2), the J call TRBJ1-1; a possible D gene is TRBD1 (5 bases). The germline CDR1 and CDR2 sequences are LGHDT and YNNKEL (reference sequence). The CDR3 extends over 12 amino acids. V was trimmed by 8 bases and J by 1 base, leaving 8 bases between them. DNA of the CDR3: TGTGCCAGCCGGAGGGGGAACACTGAAGCTTTCTTT. It is translated as CASRRGNTEAFF.

The chain recombines TRBV19 with TRBJ1-5; D is unresolved. Germline loops: CDR1 LNHDA, CDR2 SQIVND (reference sequence). The CDR3 is 14 residues long. V gave up 0 bases and J gave up 4 bases, with 7 bases separating them. CDR3 region: CASSIDLANQPQHF. CDR3 bases: TGTGCCAGTAGTATAGATCTGGCAAATCAGCCCCAGCATTTT. Full variable domain (missing parts from reference TRBV19 and TRBJ1-5): DGGITQSPKYLFRKEGQNVTLSCEQNLNHDAMYWYRQDPGQGLRLIYYSQIVNDFQKGDIAEGYSVSREKKESFPLTVTSAQKNPTAFYLCASSIDLANQPQHFGDGTRLSIL.